Listed below are T cell receptor beta chains from one sample, sequenced in a study of T cell responses to AZD1222 COVID-19 vaccine. Produced via immunoSEQ multiplex PCR; TCRdb's table is partial and in-frame only. The sample includes 250,000 to 300,000 clones, approximately 94% of them seen just once. Sequenced material: peripheral blood, taken 28 days after the second AZD1222 dose. These receptors came from an adult who received the AZD1222 COVID-19 vaccine. The CDR3 runs from the conserved cysteine through the conserved F or W. A D gene is named only where the DNA matches it firmly. Where a row states a size, it is once, few, many or the class of an expanded clone; other rows omit it.

>TRBV19|NA|NA|TRBJ1-3
TGTGCCAGTACCCAGGGAGGCTCTGGAAACACCATATATTTT
CASTQGGSGNTIYF
>TRBV5-4|NA|TRBD1|TRBJ1-4
TGTGCCAGCAGCCAGGACAGGGTCGGAAAACTGTTTTTT
CASSQDRVGKLFF
>TRBV13|NA|TRBD1|TRBJ2-3
TGTGCCAGCAGCTTACGACAGGGCTCAGATACGCAGTATTTT
CASSLRQGSDTQYF
>TRBV20-1|NA|TRBD2|TRBJ2-4
TGCAGTGCTAGTACGACAGCGGGGGCCAAAAACATTCAGTACTTC
CSASTTAGAKNIQYF
>TRBV5-8|NA|NA|TRBJ1-2
TGTGCCAGAGGCAGGGTGGACGGCTACACCTTC
CARGRVDGYTF
>TRBV6-5|NA|NA|TRBJ1-1
TGTGCCAGCATCCCAAGGGGTGACATGAACACTGAAGCTTTCTTT
CASIPRGDMNTEAFF
>TRBV4-1|once|TRBD1|TRBJ2-2
TGCGCCAGCAGCCAAGATCCTTACAGGGGCACCGGGGAGCTGTTTTTT
CASSQDPYRGTGELFF
>TRBV5-4|NA|TRBD2|TRBJ2-3
TGTGCCAGCAGCCGCGGGGGGGCCGAAGATACGCAGTATTTT
CASSRGGAEDTQYF
>TRBV12-3/TRBV12-4|NA|NA|TRBJ2-7
TGTGCCAGCAGTTTAGTCTCCCTGGCCGAGCAGTACTTC
CASSLVSLAEQYF
>TRBV28|NA|TRBD1|TRBJ1-6
TGTGCCAGCAGTTTCGGACAGGGTCGGAAATCACCCCTCCACTTT
CASSFGQGRKSPLHF
>TRBV5-1|once|TRBD1|TRBJ2-7
TGCGCCAGCAGCCCCGGACAGGGCCGGACCTACGAGCAGTACTTC
CASSPGQGRTYEQYF
>TRBV5-3|NA|NA|TRBJ2-3
TGTGCCAGAAGACTGACGGTCACTAGCACAGATACGCAGTATTTT
CARRLTVTSTDTQYF
>TRBV3-1/TRBV3-2|NA|NA|TRBJ2-7
TGTGCCAGCAGCCTGGGGCCAGTTCTCTCGGACGAGCAGTACTTC
CASSLGPVLSDEQYF
>TRBV7-2|NA|TRBD1|TRBJ1-5
TGTGCCAGCAGCCGGACAGGGGCGGGAAATCAGCCCCAGCATTTT
CASSRTGAGNQPQHF